Following are 6 T cell receptor beta chains from one sample sequenced in a study of memory CD4+ T cells and cytomegalovirus serostatus. The sort gate was single viable CD3+CD4+CD8-CD45RO+ cells for memory CD4+ T cells. Here immunoSEQ multiplex PCR was the method, and the copy in TCRdb shows in-frame clones only, minus some. The data contain 50,000 to 75,000 clones, 75% to 90% of them singletons. The specimen was memory CD4+ T cells from blood. These receptors were taken from an adult in good health and CMV-seronegative.

This rearrangement joins TRBV2 to TRBJ1-4; possibly TRBD1 for D (5 bases). Germline CDR1 and CDR2: SNHLY and FYNNEI. Trimming took off 2 bases at V and 5 bases at J, with 12 bases between the two ends. The CDR3 consists of 15 residues. This CDR3 reads CASSEWGPPNEKLFF. Written as DNA, the CDR3 is TGTGCCAGCAGTGAATGGGGACCGCCGAATGAAAAACTGTTTTTT.

The chain carries TRBV5-1 and TRBJ1-4, with D perhaps TRBD1 (5 bases). Germline V gene data show CDR1 as SGHRS and CDR2 as YFSETQ. V gave up 0 bases and J gave up 0 bases, with 12 bases separating them. The CDR3 totals 17 residues. This CDR3 is CASSLAHGGATNEKLFF. CDR3 DNA sequence: TGCGCCAGCAGCTTGGCCCACGGGGGTGCAACTAATGAAAAACTGTTTTTT.

The rearrangement links TRBV11-2 to TRBJ2-2; D unclear. Trimming cost V 5 bases and J 4 bases, with 5 bases left between them. Germline CDR1 and CDR2: SGHAT and FQNNGV. The CDR3 is 12 amino acids. The CDR3 DNA reads TGTGCCAGCAGCCGGGCCACCGGGGAGCTGTTTTTT. It yields the protein CASSRATGELFF.

The rearrangement joins TRBV7-6 to TRBJ2-2, with TRBD2 as a possible D gene (7 bases). Germline-derived CDR1 and CDR2 are SGHVS and FNYEAQ. V lost 5 bases and J lost 3, with 22 bases in between. The CDR3 consists of 18 residues. The CDR3 here is CASSRRGPTSEYTGELFF. The CDR3 DNA reads TGTGCCAGCAGCCGCAGGGGCCCCACTAGCGAGTACACCGGGGAGCTGTTTTTT.

Of note for this clone: At one end the junction does not follow the germline gene, possibly because of a read error. The CDR3 protein is CSAIGRTDPIF. The CDR3 DNA follows: TGCAGTGCTATCGGTCGGACGGATCCAATTTTT. The genes are TRBV20-1 and TRBJ2-2; D is unclear. The CDR3 sequence is 11 residues long. Germline CDR1 is DFQATT and CDR2 is SNEGSKA (reference sequence).

This chain connects TRBV5-5 to TRBJ2-7; D gene uncertain. The germline V gene has CDR1 SGHKS and CDR2 YYEKEE (reference sequence). This CDR3 spans 12 amino acids. Trimming cost V 0 bases and J 7 bases, with 8 bases left between them. CDR3 coding DNA: TGTGCCAGCAGCTTGGGGGTAGGGGAGCAGTACTTC. Translating gives CASSLGVGEQYF.